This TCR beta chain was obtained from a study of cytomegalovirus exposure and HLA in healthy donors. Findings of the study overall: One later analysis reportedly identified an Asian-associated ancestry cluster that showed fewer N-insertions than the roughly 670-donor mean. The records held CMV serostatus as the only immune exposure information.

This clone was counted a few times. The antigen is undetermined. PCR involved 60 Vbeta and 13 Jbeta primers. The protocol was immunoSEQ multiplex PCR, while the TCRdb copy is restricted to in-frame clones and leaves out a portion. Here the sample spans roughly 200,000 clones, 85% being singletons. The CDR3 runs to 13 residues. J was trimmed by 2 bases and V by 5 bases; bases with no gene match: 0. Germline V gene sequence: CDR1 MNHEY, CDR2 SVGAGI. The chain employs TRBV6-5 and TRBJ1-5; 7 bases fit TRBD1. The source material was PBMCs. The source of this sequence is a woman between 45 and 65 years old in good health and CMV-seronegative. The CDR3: CASSGTGNQPQHF. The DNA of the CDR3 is TGTGCCAGCAGTGGGACAGGCAATCAGCCCCAGCATTTT.